Listed here are 10 T cell receptor beta chains from one sample, sequenced in a study of CD8+CD57+ T cells in acquired aplastic anemia. Genomic DNA was employed as the template in profiling TCR beta VDJ and CDR3. TCRdb called the reads again in MiXCR, with one record for every CDR3 protein. The top ten hold around 13% of the sample, which has more than 150,000 distinct CDR3 sequences, 45% to 60% seen once. Those patients picked for sequencing had displayed CD8+CD57+ cell expansion on flow cytometry. The sequencing input was sorted CD4+, CD8+, or CD8+CD57+ T cells (not recorded which) from PBMCs. The source is a human donor with aplastic anemia.

The genes are TRBV11-2 and TRBJ2-7; D is perhaps TRBD1 (5 bases). The germline gives CDR1 SGHAT, CDR2 FQNNGV. V lost 1 base, J lost 1 base, and 17 bases lay in between. The CDR3 sequence is 17 residues long. The CDR3 sequence: CASSLGRAGQGSYEQYF. The DNA of the CDR3 is TGTGCCAGCAGCTTAGGTCGGGCTGGGCAGGGATCCTACGAGCAGTACTTC.

This rearrangement joins TRBV20-1 to TRBJ2-3; TRBD2 matches at 7 bases. Trimming removed 3 bases from V and 1 base from J; junction bases left unmatched: 4. The CDR3 runs 14 residues. From germline, CDR1 is DFQATT and CDR2 SNEGSKA (reference sequence). CDR3 in amino acids: CSASGLVRTDTQYF. CDR3 in DNA: TGCAGTGCTAGTGGACTAGTACGCACAGATACGCAGTATTTT.

The J gene is TRBJ2-5, the V gene TRBV20-1; a possible D gene is TRBD1 (6 bases). The V and J ends lost 6 bases and 2 bases respectively, with 10 bases between them. Germline V CDR1 and CDR2: DFQATT, SNEGSKA (reference sequence). The CDR3 runs 12 residues. This CDR3 reads CSAGGQQETQYF. CDR3 DNA sequence: TGCAGTGCCGGCGGACAGCAAGAGACCCAGTACTTC.

J is TRBJ1-1 and V is TRBV19; D is possibly TRBD1 (6 bases). The CDR3 covers 13 residues. Trimming removed 0 bases at V and 11 bases at J, with 13 bases between. The germline gives CDR1 LNHDA, CDR2 SQIVND (reference sequence). This chain's CDR3 is CASSIDTTGHAFF. The CDR3 nucleotides are TGTGCCAGTAGTATAGACACCACAGGGCACGCTTTCTTT.

The sample holds many counts of this clonotype. The chain employs TRBV12-3 or TRBV12-4 and TRBJ1-3; a possible D gene is TRBD1 (6 bases). Trimming shortened V by 5 bases and J by 3 bases, and 17 bases separated the two germline ends. The CDR3 runs 16 residues. The CDR3: CASSPSWGAGGNTIYF. The DNA for the CDR3 is TGTGCCAGCAGTCCGAGTTGGGGGGCTGGTGGAAACACCATATATTTT.

V gene TRBV11-1 combines with J gene TRBJ1-6; D not resolved. This CDR3 has 16 residues. CDR1 is SGHAT, CDR2 FQDESV, per germline (reference sequence). Trimming shortened V by 8 bases and J by 5 bases, and 19 bases separated the two germline ends. In DNA form, the CDR3 reads TGTGCCAGCTCAGGTTTCGTGGGCAGAGATAATTCACCCCTCCACTTT. It yields the protein CASSGFVGRDNSPLHF.

This chain uses TRBV7-3 with TRBJ2-5; D is undetermined. The CDR3 covers 13 residues. Deletions cut 3 bases from V and 5 bases from J, with 10 bases between. Per the germline V gene, CDR1 is SGHTA and CDR2 is FQGTGA. DNA of the CDR3: TGTGCCAGCAGCTTGAATAGTGCTGAGACCCAGTACTTC. Protein sequence: CASSLNSAETQYF.

This clonotype has at least ten counts. The chain recombines TRBV30 with TRBJ2-7; D call uncertain. The germline V gene encodes CDR1 GTSNPN and CDR2 SVGIG (reference sequence). Deletions cut 3 bases from V and 3 bases from J, with 9 bases between. This CDR3 has 12 residues. Here the CDR3 reads CAWSRQNYEQYF. In nucleotides, the CDR3 is TGTGCCTGGAGCCGTCAGAACTACGAGCAGTACTTC.

For this clonotype: One end of the junction is discordant with germline, which a read error may explain. The V call is TRBV10-3, the J call TRBJ1-2; D remains unclear. This CDR3 is built from 15 residues. Germline V CDR1 and CDR2: ENHRY, SYGVKD. The CDR3 sequence is CAIRERSGKAYGYTF. In DNA, the CDR3 is TGCGCCATCAGAGAGAGGAGTGGTAAGGCATATGGCTACACCTTC.

The genes are TRBV5-1 and TRBJ1-6; possible D gene TRBD1, 5 bases. The CDR3 is made up of 17 amino acids. The germline CDR1 and CDR2 sequences are SGHRS and YFSETQ. Trimming stripped 4 bases from V and 9 bases from J, with 23 bases between. CDR3: CASSPRDRQGPSSPLHF. In DNA form, the CDR3 reads TGCGCCAGCAGCCCCCGCGATAGGCAGGGCCCGAGTTCACCCCTCCACTTT.